The TCR beta chain under discussion was sequenced for a study of shared T cell receptors in the human thymus. TCRdb's copy holds only in-frame clones and misses some; the assay was immunoSEQ multiplex PCR. Of 550,000 to 800,000 clones detected, 80% to 90% appear once; the ten largest clones hold roughly 0.01%. From germline, CDR1 is MGHRA and CDR2 YSYEKL. The V end lost 0 bases, the J end lost 6 bases, and 11 bases lay between the germline ends. The CDR3 sequence is 15 residues long. The same data also contributed to another study, on human thymus T cells.

Sequencing input: thymocytes. The clonotype comes from a girl under three years old with a congenital heart defect. The chain has TRBV4-1 and TRBJ1-4, with D perhaps matching TRBD1 (6 bases). In DNA, the CDR3 is TGCGCCAGCAGCCAAGAACAGGGAAATTATGAAAAACTGTTTTTT. Translating gives CASSQEQGNYEKLFF.